These 30 T cell receptor beta chains share one sample of origin, sequenced in a study of T cell repertoires in cytomegalovirus infection. TCRdb ran MiXCR on the reads and lists one entry per CDR3 protein. The sample gives some 390,000 distinct CDR3 sequences, around a sixth of which show up once; 7.5% to 9% is in the top ten. Source material: PBMCs. These receptors all come from a human donor in good health (CMV status not recorded). Some clones in this sample may be carry-over from other donors' samples.

This clonotype was recorded many times. V and J are TRBV12-3 or TRBV12-4 and TRBJ1-1; D ambiguous. Between the trimmed V and J ends, which lost 3 bases and 4 bases, there was a span of 9 bases. The CDR3 is 13 residues long. The CDR3 is CASSFLGSTEAFF. In nucleotides, the CDR3 is TGTGCCAGCAGTTTCCTGGGGAGCACTGAAGCTTTCTTT.

This clonotype has ten or more counts. The genes are TRBV7-2 and TRBJ1-2, with D unresolved. Germline V gene sequence: CDR1 SGHTA, CDR2 FQGNSA. The CDR3 extends over 12 amino acids. Trimming shortened V by 5 bases and J by 5 bases, and 9 bases separated the two germline ends. As DNA, the CDR3 is TGTGCCAGCAGCGTTATGAAGTATGGCTACACCTTC. Its protein is CASSVMKYGYTF. Full variable domain (missing parts from reference TRBV7-2 and TRBJ1-2): GAGVSQSPSNKVTEKGKDVELRCDPISGHTALYWYRQSLGQGLEFLIYFQGNSAPDKSGLPSDRFSAERTGGSVSTLTIQRTQQEDSAVYLCASSVMKYGYTFGSGTRLTVV.

This clonotype has a handful of counts. The chain joins TRBV27 to TRBJ1-2, with 10 nucleotides matching TRBD1. The ends lost 8 bases at V and 4 bases at J; junction bases unmatched: 4. This CDR3 contains 13 residues. The germline V gene has CDR1 MNHEY and CDR2 SMNVEV (reference sequence). CDR3 region: CASGDRGGYGYTF. The CDR3, as DNA: TGTGCCAGCGGGGACAGGGGCGGCTATGGCTACACCTTC.

The genes are TRBV20-1 and TRBJ2-3; D may be TRBD2 (5 bases). In germline, CDR1 is DFQATT, CDR2 SNEGSKA (reference sequence). V lost 6 bases, J lost 4 bases, and 11 bases lay in between. The length of the CDR3 is 12 residues. CDR3 residues: CSARTHSDTQYF. Written as DNA, the CDR3 is TGCAGTGCCAGGACTCATTCAGATACGCAGTATTTT.

This chain connects TRBV5-1 to TRBJ2-5, with a possible D match to TRBD2 (5 bases). The CDR3 runs 14 residues. V dropped 6 bases and J dropped 5 bases, with 17 bases sitting between them. Germline loops: CDR1 SGHRS, CDR2 YFSETQ. The chain's CDR3 is CASNPEGFGETQYF. The CDR3 DNA is TGCGCCAGCAATCCCGAGGGCTTCGGGGAGACCCAGTACTTC.

This rearrangement joins TRBV5-5 to TRBJ1-1; D not resolved. Trimming removed 0 bases at V and 5 bases at J, with 11 bases between. The CDR3 spans 14 residues. Germline CDR1 is SGHKS and CDR2 is YYEKEE (reference sequence). The CDR3 DNA reads as TGTGCCAGCAGCTTGGGTGGGGAAGGGACTGAAGCTTTCTTT. It is translated as CASSLGGEGTEAFF.

This rearrangement joins TRBV2 to TRBJ2-3; D not certain. V was cut by 4 bases and J by 10 bases, with 15 bases left in between. CDR3 length: 13 amino acids. Germline V gives CDR1 SNHLY, CDR2 FYNNEI. Here the CDR3 DNA reads TGTGCCAGCAGTGGGGGAATCCCAATGTCGCAGTATTTT. Protein sequence: CASSGGIPMSQYF.

The rearrangement uses TRBV7-2 and TRBJ2-5, with D possibly matching TRBD2 (6 bases). The germline gives CDR1 SGHTA, CDR2 FQGNSA. V lost 4 bases and J 5 bases, leaving 11 bases between the germline ends. The CDR3 length is 13 residues. The CDR3 sequence is CASSSKTRETQYF. Written as DNA, the CDR3 is TGTGCCAGCAGCTCGAAGACTAGGGAGACCCAGTACTTC. The full variable domain, rest sourced from reference TRBV7-2 and TRBJ2-5, is GAGVSQSPSNKVTEKGKDVELRCDPISGHTALYWYRQSLGQGLEFLIYFQGNSAPDKSGLPSDRFSAERTGGSVSTLTIQRTQQEDSAVYLCASSSKTRETQYFGPGTRLLVL.

This clonotype has more than one count but fewer than ten. The rearrangement links TRBV15 to TRBJ1-1; no clear D gene. This CDR3 has 12 residues. The germline CDR1 and CDR2 sequences are LNHNV and YYDKDF (reference sequence). Trimming removed 4 bases from V and 11 bases from J, with 14 bases in between. CDR3: CATSTWRGGAFF. CDR3 DNA sequence: TGTGCCACCAGCACTTGGCGGGGTGGGGCTTTCTTT.

The gene calls are TRBV20-1 and TRBJ1-2; TRBD1 agrees at 8 bases. The CDR3 loop spans 15 amino acids. After removal of 1 base from V and 4 bases from J, the junction contained 8 bases not matched to a gene. In germline, CDR1 is DFQATT, CDR2 SNEGSKA (reference sequence). CDR3 region: CSARVGGQVGYGYTF. The DNA for the CDR3 is TGCAGTGCTAGAGTGGGGGGACAGGTCGGCTATGGCTACACCTTC.

The chain carries TRBV18 and TRBJ1-5; 8 nucleotides line up with TRBD1. The CDR3 length is 14 residues. Trimming took 6 bases from V and 4 from J; bases not matched to a gene: 5. Germline CDR1 is KGHSH and CDR2 is LQKENI. CDR3: CASSRDRMNQPQHF. DNA for the CDR3: TGTGCCAGCTCCCGGGACAGGATGAATCAGCCCCAGCATTTT.

This clonotype was seen at least ten times. This chain uses TRBV19 with TRBJ1-2, with D unclear. CDR1 and CDR2 (germline): LNHDA, SQIVND (reference sequence). The CDR3 spans 12 residues. Trimming cost V 3 bases and J 8 bases, with 10 bases left between them. This chain's CDR3 is CASSMQDRGYTF. The CDR3, as DNA: TGTGCCAGTAGTATGCAGGACCGGGGCTACACCTTC.

In its sample, this clonotype was seen a few times. The genes are TRBV5-4 and TRBJ1-1, with TRBD1 matching over 8 bases. The length of the CDR3 is 17 residues. The germline gives CDR1 SGHNT, CDR2 YYREEE (reference sequence). With 0 bases clipped from V and 0 bases from J, the junction kept 7 bases outside the gene matches. This chain's CDR3 is CASSLGDRGRMNTEAFF. The CDR3 bases are TGTGCCAGCAGCTTGGGAGACAGGGGCCGGATGAACACTGAAGCTTTCTTT. The whole variable domain, filled in from reference TRBV5-4 and TRBJ1-1, reads ETGVTQSPTHLIKTRGQQVTLRCSSQSGHNTVSWYQQALGQGPQFIFQYYREEENGRGNFPPRFSGLQFPNYSSELNVNALELDDSALYLCASSLGDRGRMNTEAFFGQGTRLTVV.

This clonotype was observed a handful of times. The chain is built from TRBV6-1 and TRBJ2-1, with D possibly being TRBD1 (6 bases). Germline CDR1 MNHNS, CDR2 SASEGT. This CDR3 contains 12 residues. V lost 5 bases and J 8 bases, leaving 10 bases between the germline ends. CDR3 nucleotide sequence: TGTGCCAGCAGTTCCCAGGGGTATGAGCAGTTCTTC. Its protein is CASSSQGYEQFF.

This clonotype was counted a single time. This chain uses TRBV6-4 with TRBJ2-3, with 8 bases that match TRBD2. After removal of 2 bases from V and 2 bases from J, the junction contained 3 bases not matched to a gene. CDR3 length: 15 residues. Germline V gene sequence: CDR1 MRHNA, CDR2 SNTAGT. CDR3 protein: CASSDIAGFTDTQYF. The CDR3 coding sequence is TGTGCCAGCAGTGACATAGCGGGGTTCACAGATACGCAGTATTTT.

At least ten counts were recorded for this clonotype. The chain joins TRBV12-3 or TRBV12-4 to TRBJ2-2; TRBD1 agrees at 8 bases. The CDR3 totals 15 residues. The V segment lost 6 bases and the J segment 5 bases; nucleotides outside the gene matches: 8. The CDR3 DNA reads TGTGCCAGCAGCCGGGGACAGGAGGGAACCGGGGAGCTGTTTTTT. Translation: CASSRGQEGTGELFF.

In its sample, this clonotype was seen a few times. This chain connects TRBV9 to TRBJ1-1; D uncertain. Between the trimmed V and J ends, which lost 0 bases and 2 bases, there was a span of 2 bases. The germline gives CDR1 SGDLS, CDR2 YYNGEE. This CDR3 contains 12 residues. The CDR3 loop reads CASSVVNTEAFF. The CDR3 DNA is TGTGCCAGCAGCGTAGTTAACACTGAAGCTTTCTTT.

This clonotype came up many times. Here the CDR3 reads CASSLQRMGADTQYF. The CDR3 bases are TGCGCCAGCAGCCTACAGCGAATGGGGGCGGATACGCAGTATTTT. The chain is built from TRBV4-1 and TRBJ2-3, with D tentatively TRBD1 (6 bases). Looked up from germline, CDR1 is MGHRA and CDR2 is YSYEKL. This CDR3 spans 15 amino acids. V lost 4 bases, J lost 6 bases, and 17 bases lay in between.

In its sample, this clonotype was seen a few times. The chain is built from TRBV7-2 and TRBJ2-7; unclear D gene. This CDR3 has 14 residues. Germline CDR1 is SGHTA and CDR2 is FQGNSA. Trimming took off 3 bases at V and 6 bases at J, with 15 bases between the two ends. CDR3 amino acids: CASSLMSSPLEQYF. The CDR3 nucleotides read TGTGCCAGCAGCTTGATGAGCAGCCCTCTCGAGCAGTACTTC.

This clonotype was counted between two and nine times. This chain joins TRBV20-1 and TRBJ2-7; D not resolved. Germline CDR1 reads DFQATT; CDR2 reads SNEGSKA (reference sequence). Trimming cost V 1 base and J 4 bases, with 14 bases left between them. The CDR3 has 14 residues. CDR3 DNA: TGCAGTGCTAGAGGACCTCTGACCGGGTACGAGCAGTACTTC. Translating it yields CSARGPLTGYEQYF.

V is TRBV29-1 and J is TRBJ2-7; tentative D call: TRBD2 (6 bases). Germline CDR1 and CDR2: SQVTM and ANQGSEA. This CDR3 comprises 13 residues. Trimming took 7 bases from V and 5 from J, leaving 18 bases between them. In DNA form, the CDR3 reads TGCAGCGCGCGGGACCTCAGAAGCGACGAGCAGTACTTC. Translated, it gives CSARDLRSDEQYF.

Ten or more counts support this clonotype. This chain joins TRBV28 and TRBJ1-1; 9 bases align to TRBD1. In germline, CDR1 is MDHEN, CDR2 SYDVKM. Trimming took 5 bases from V and 1 from J; bases not matched to a gene: 11. The CDR3 length is 17 residues. CDR3 amino acids: CASSRYRGQGWNTEAFF. CDR3 nucleotides: TGTGCCAGCAGTCGTTACAGGGGGCAAGGTTGGAACACTGAAGCTTTCTTT.

This clonotype showed up many times. The J gene is TRBJ2-1, the V gene TRBV7-9; tentatively, D is TRBD1 or TRBD2 (6 bases each). Trimming took off 8 bases at V and 5 bases at J, with 19 bases between the two ends. The CDR3 length is 15 residues. Germline lookup yields CDR1 SEHNR and CDR2 FQNEAQ (reference sequence). The CDR3 bases are TGTGCCAGCCGCCCTATAGGGGGGCCCGACAATGAGCAGTTCTTC. Protein: CASRPIGGPDNEQFF.

About this clonotype itself: A read error may produce the germline difference seen at one junction end. The chain combines TRBV12-3 or TRBV12-4 with TRBJ1-2, with D possibly TRBD1 on 6 matching bases. The CDR3 loop spans 12 amino acids. CDR3: CASSRGDYDYTF. The CDR3 bases are TGTGCCAGCAGTAGGGGGGACTATGACTACACCTTC.

The genes are TRBV7-9 and TRBJ1-6; a weak D match, TRBD1 (6 bases). CDR1 and CDR2 from the germline V gene are SEHNR and FQNEAQ (reference sequence). The CDR3 length is 17 residues. V shed 5 bases and J shed 0 bases, with 14 bases lying between them. The CDR3 sequence is CASSNPGTSSYNSPLHF. CDR3 coding DNA: TGTGCCAGCAGCAATCCCGGGACAAGCTCCTATAATTCACCCCTCCACTTT.

This clonotype was seen repeatedly, ten times or more. The chain carries TRBV19 and TRBJ2-3; possible D gene TRBD1, 5 bases. This CDR3 is built from 16 residues. V lost 7 bases and J 3 bases, leaving 20 bases between the germline ends. Germline V gives CDR1 LNHDA, CDR2 SQIVND (reference sequence). In DNA, the CDR3 is TGTGCCAGTACATATCAAGGGGAATCATCGACAGATACGCAGTATTTT. This gives the protein CASTYQGESSTDTQYF.

This clonotype was counted between two and nine times. This sequence joins TRBV27 and TRBJ1-1, with D hard to call. The CDR3 loop spans 14 amino acids. Deletions cut 2 bases from V and 6 bases from J, with 13 bases between. Looked up from germline, CDR1 is MNHEY and CDR2 is SMNVEV (reference sequence). DNA for the CDR3: TGTGCCAGCAGTTTAGGTTCGGCTGGGGCTGAAGCTTTCTTT. Its translation: CASSLGSAGAEAFF.

The V call is TRBV5-5, the J call TRBJ1-2; D is ambiguous. Germline loops: CDR1 SGHKS, CDR2 YYEKEE (reference sequence). CDR3 size: 12 residues. Trimming shortened V by 4 bases and J by 3 bases, and 7 bases separated the two germline ends. CDR3 in DNA: TGTGCCAGCAGCCGTGCGGACTATGGCTACACCTTC. Translating gives CASSRADYGYTF. The full variable domain, rest sourced from reference TRBV5-5 and TRBJ1-2, is DAGVTQSPTHLIKTRGQQVTLRCSPISGHKSVSWYQQVLGQGPQFIFQYYEKEERGRGNFPDRFSARQFPNYSSELNVNALLLGDSALYLCASSRADYGYTFGSGTRLTVV.

This clonotype was seen a handful of times. The CDR3 DNA sequence: TGTGCCAGCAGCCTTAGCGGGAGGTTCTCAGATACGCAGTATTTT. Its translation: CASSLSGRFSDTQYF. The chain combines TRBV5-4 with TRBJ2-3, with 10 bases aligning to TRBD2. Germline V lookup: CDR1 SGHNT, CDR2 YYREEE (reference sequence). The CDR3 has 15 residues. The V segment lost 4 bases and the J segment 4 bases; nucleotides outside the gene matches: 6.

This clonotype has a count of ten or more. The chain couples TRBV18 to TRBJ2-1, with 13 bases matching TRBD2. Trimming cost V 3 bases and J 9 bases; bases outside gene matches: 5. The CDR3 sequence is 15 residues long. CDR1 is KGHSH, CDR2 LQKENI, per germline. CDR3 in DNA: TGTGCCAGCTCACCGGGGACTAGCGGGATCAGTGAGCAGTTCTTC. This sequence encodes CASSPGTSGISEQFF.